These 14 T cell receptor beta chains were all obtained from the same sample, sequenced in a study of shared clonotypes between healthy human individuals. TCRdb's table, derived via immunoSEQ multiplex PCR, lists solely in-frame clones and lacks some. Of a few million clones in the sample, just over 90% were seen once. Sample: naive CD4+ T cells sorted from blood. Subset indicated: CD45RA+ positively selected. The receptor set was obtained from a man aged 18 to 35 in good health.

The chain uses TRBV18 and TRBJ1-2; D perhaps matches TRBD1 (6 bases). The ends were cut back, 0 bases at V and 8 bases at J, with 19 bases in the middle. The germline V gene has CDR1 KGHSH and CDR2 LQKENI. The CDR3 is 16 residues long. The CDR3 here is CASSPPWGITQGGYTF. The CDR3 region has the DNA TGTGCCAGCTCACCACCGTGGGGTATCACACAGGGCGGCTACACCTTC. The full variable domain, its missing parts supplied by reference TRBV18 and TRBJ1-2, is NAGVMQNPRHLVRRRGQEARLRCSPMKGHSHVYWYRQLPEEGLKFMVYLQKENIIDESGMPKERFSAEFPKEGPSILRIQQVVRGDSAAYFCASSPPWGITQGGYTFGSGTRLTVV.

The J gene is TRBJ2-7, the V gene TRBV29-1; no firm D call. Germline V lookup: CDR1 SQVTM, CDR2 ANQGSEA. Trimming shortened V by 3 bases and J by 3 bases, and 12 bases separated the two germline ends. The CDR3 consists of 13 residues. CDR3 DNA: TGCAGCGTTGATCGGTGTCACTTCTACGAGCAGTACTTC. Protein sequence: CSVDRCHFYEQYF.

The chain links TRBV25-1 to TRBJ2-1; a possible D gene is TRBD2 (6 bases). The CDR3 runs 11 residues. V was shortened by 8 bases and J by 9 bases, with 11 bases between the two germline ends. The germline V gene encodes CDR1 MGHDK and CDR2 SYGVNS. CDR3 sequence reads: CASRGAVEQFF. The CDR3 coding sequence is TGTGCCAGCCGCGGGGCTGTTGAGCAGTTCTTC. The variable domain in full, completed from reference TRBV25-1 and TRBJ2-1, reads EADIYQTPRYLVIGTGKKITLECSQTMGHDKMYWYQQDPGMELHLIHYSYGVNSTEKGDLSSESTVSRIRTEHFPLTLESARPSHTSQYLCASRGAVEQFFGPGTRLTVL.

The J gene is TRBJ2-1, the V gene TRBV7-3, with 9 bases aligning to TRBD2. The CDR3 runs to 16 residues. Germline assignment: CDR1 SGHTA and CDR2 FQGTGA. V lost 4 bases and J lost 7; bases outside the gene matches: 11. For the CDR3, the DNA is TGTGCCAGCAGCTCCCGGGGTAGCGGGGGTACAAATGAGCAGTTCTTC. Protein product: CASSSRGSGGTNEQFF. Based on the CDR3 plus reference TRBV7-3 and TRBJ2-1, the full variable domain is GAGVSQTPSNKVTEKGKYVELRCDPISGHTALYWYRQSLGQGPEFLIYFQGTGAADDSGLPNDRFFAVRPEGSVSTLKIQRTERGDSAVYLCASSSRGSGGTNEQFFGPGTRLTVL.

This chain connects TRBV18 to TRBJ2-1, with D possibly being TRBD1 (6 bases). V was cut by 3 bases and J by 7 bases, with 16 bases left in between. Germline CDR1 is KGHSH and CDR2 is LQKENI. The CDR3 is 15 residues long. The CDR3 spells CASSPGVTQGNEQFF. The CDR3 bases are TGTGCCAGCTCACCGGGAGTGACCCAGGGGAATGAGCAGTTCTTC.

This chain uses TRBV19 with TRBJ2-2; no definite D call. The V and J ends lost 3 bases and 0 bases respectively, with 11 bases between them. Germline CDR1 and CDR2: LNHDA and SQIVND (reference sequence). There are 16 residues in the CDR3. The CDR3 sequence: CASSIFYRSNTGELFF. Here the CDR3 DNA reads TGTGCCAGTAGTATCTTTTACAGATCGAACACCGGGGAGCTGTTTTTT.

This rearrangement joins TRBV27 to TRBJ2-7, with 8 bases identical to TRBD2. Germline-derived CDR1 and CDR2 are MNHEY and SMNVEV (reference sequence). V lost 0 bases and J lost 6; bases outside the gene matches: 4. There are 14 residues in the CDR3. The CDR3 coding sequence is TGTGCCAGCAGTTTATCGGGGACTAGACTCGAGCAGTACTTC. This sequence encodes CASSLSGTRLEQYF.

This CDR3 is CASSEGTGGIGYGYTF. DNA for the CDR3: TGCGCCAGCAGTGAAGGGACAGGGGGCATCGGTTATGGCTACACCTTC. The chain has TRBV10-2 and TRBJ1-2; TRBD1 matches 12 bases. The CDR3 contains 16 residues. The ends lost 3 bases at V and 5 bases at J; junction bases unmatched: 7. In germline, CDR1 is WSHSY, CDR2 SAAADI.

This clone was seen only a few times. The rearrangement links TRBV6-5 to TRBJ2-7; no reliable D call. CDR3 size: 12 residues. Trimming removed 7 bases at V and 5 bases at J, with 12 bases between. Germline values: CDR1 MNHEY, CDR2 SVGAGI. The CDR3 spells CASTKPPNEQYF. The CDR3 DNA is TGTGCCAGCACCAAACCCCCCAACGAGCAGTACTTC.

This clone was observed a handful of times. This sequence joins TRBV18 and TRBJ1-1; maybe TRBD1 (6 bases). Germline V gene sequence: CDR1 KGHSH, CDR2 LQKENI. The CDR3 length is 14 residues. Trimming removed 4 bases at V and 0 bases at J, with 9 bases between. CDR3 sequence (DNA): TGTGCCAGCTCACGACAGGCGATGAACACTGAAGCTTTCTTT. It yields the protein CASSRQAMNTEAFF. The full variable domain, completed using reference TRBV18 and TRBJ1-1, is NAGVMQNPRHLVRRRGQEARLRCSPMKGHSHVYWYRQLPEEGLKFMVYLQKENIIDESGMPKERFSAEFPKEGPSILRIQQVVRGDSAAYFCASSRQAMNTEAFFGQGTRLTVV.

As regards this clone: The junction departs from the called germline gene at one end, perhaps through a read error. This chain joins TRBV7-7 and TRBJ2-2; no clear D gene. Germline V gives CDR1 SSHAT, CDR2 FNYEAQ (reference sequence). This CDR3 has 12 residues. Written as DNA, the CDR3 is TGTGCTAGCAGCCACCCTGGTGGGGAGCTGTTTTTT. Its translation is CASSHPGGELFF. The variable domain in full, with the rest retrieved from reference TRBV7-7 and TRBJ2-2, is GAGVSQSPRYKVTKRGQDVTLRCDPISSHATLYWYQQALGQGPEFLTYFNYEAQPDKSGLPSDRFSAERPEGSISTLTIQRTEQRDSAMYRCASSHPGGELFFGEGSRLTVL.

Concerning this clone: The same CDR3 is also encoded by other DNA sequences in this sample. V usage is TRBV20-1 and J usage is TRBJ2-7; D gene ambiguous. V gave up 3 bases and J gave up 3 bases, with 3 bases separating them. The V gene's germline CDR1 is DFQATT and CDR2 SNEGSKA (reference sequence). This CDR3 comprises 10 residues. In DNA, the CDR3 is TGCAGTGCTAGCAGCTACGAGCAGTACTTC. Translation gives CSASSYEQYF.

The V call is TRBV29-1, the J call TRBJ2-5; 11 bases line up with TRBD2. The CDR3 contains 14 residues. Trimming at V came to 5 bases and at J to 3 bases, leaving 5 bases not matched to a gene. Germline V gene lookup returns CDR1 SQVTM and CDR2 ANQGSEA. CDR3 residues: CSVFSGRAEETQYF. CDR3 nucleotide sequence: TGCAGCGTTTTTAGCGGGAGGGCCGAAGAGACCCAGTACTTC.

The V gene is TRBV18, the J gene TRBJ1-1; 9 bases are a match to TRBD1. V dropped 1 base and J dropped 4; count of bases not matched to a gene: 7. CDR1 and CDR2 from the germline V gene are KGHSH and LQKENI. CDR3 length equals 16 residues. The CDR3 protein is CASSPQGTGLPTEAFF. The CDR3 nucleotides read TGTGCCAGCTCACCACAAGGGACAGGGCTTCCCACTGAAGCTTTCTTT.